This T cell receptor (beta chain) was documented in a study of siplizumab effects on memory and regulatory T cells. Germline CDR1 and CDR2: KGHSH and LQKENI. J was trimmed by 2 bases and V by 5 bases; bases with no gene match: 5. This CDR3 spans 14 amino acids. Here immunoSEQ multiplex PCR was the method, and the copy in TCRdb shows in-frame clones only, minus some. The sample has 110,000 or so clones; about 91% are singletons. The rearrangement links TRBV18 to TRBJ2-7; 8 bases fit TRBD1. The TCR originated in a human donor in good health. Specimen: Tregs sorted from blood. CDR3 sequence reads: CASSTGQATYEQYF. Written as DNA, the CDR3 is TGTGCCAGCTCAACGGGACAGGCTACCTACGAGCAGTACTTC.